This T cell receptor beta chain was identified in a study of T cell repertoires in cytomegalovirus infection. Study information: It can be stated that public TCR beta signatures indicated CMV infection as well as a matching HLA type. Study observations and caveats: HLA-C-restricted, CMV-specific TCR beta clonotypes were dominant ex vivo.

Per germline, CDR1 SGHTA and CDR2 FQGNSA. CDR3 size: 15 residues. In TCRdb, the reads were re-called with MiXCR into one record per CDR3 protein. This table has hundreds of thousands of distinct CDR3 sequences, 15% to 20% appearing once. As for this clonotype: The target antigen is unknown. Its ends do not fully match the called genes, so a read error is possible.

The sequencing sample was made of PBMCs. This clonotype was sampled from a human donor in good health (CMV status not recorded). Some clones in this sample may be carry-over from other donors' samples. The chain links TRBV7-2 to TRBJ2-1, with TRBD1 matching over 7 bases. The CDR3 bases are TGTGCCAGCAGCTCGACAGGGAGCTCCTACAATGAGCAGCTCTTC. Its protein is CASSSTGSSYNEQLF.